This T cell receptor (beta chain) emerged from a study of Ad26.COV2.S vaccination and SARS-CoV-2 variants. General study findings and limits: From the TCR breadth and depth analyses, total T cell responses may have been underestimated. Vaccinees showed greater spike-specific TCR breadth than placebo recipients. Reported post-vaccination CD8+ and CD4+ T cell responses to spike showed substantial breadth. Recipients of either vaccine or placebo displayed similar breadth of non-spike TCRs.

For this clone: Its matching antigen is unknown.

J was trimmed by 4 bases and V by 2 bases; bases with no gene match: 3. This CDR3 is built from 15 residues. CDR1 and CDR2 from the germline V gene are SGDLS and YYNGEE. TCRdb's copy holds only in-frame clones and misses some; the assay was immunoSEQ multiplex PCR. Altogether about 140,000 clones are present, roughly 88% being singletons, with the ten largest covering around 5.1%. This TCR derives from a human donor who had recovered from COVID-19. The source material was peripheral blood, sampled after recovery from COVID-19. The rearrangement uses TRBV9 and TRBJ2-3, with 11 bases lining up with TRBD2. The CDR3 bases are TGTGCCAGCAGCGTCGGGACTAGCGGTCCAGATACGCAGTATTTT. Amino acids: CASSVGTSGPDTQYF.